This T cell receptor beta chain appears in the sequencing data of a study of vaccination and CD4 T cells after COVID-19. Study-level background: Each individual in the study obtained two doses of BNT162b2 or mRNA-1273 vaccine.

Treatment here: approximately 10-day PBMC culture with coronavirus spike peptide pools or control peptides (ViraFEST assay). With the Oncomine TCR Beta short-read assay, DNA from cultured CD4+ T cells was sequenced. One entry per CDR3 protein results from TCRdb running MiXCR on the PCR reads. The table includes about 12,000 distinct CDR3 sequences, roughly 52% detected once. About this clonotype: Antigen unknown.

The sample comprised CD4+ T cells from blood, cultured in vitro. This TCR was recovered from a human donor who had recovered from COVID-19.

The CDR3 sequence: CASSIDLGSSYNEQFF. The CDR3 nucleotides read TGTGCCAGTAGTATAGATCTCGGGAGCTCCTACAATGAGCAGTTCTTC. The chain joins TRBV19 to TRBJ2-1, with D perhaps TRBD2 (6 bases). From germline, CDR1 is LNHDA and CDR2 SQIVND (reference sequence). The CDR3 loop spans 16 amino acids. Trimming shortened V by 0 bases and J by 0 bases, and 9 bases separated the two germline ends.